The 25 T cell receptor beta chains reported below all come from one sample, sequenced in a study of T cells after somatic rescue of genetic block (dated by TCRdb to between 2020 and 2021). The protocol used for the library was the immunoSEQ multiplex PCR assay. The source is immuneACCESS, and TCRdb retained only in-frame sequences with V and J called. Part of the clones is not carried over; for the studies checked, unresolved V genes explain less than half of this, and the remainder is unexplained. In all, the sample holds about 68,000 clones, and 85% to 95% of those were seen once. The ten largest clones capture 2.9% of the sample. Sequenced sample: peripheral blood mononuclear cells (PBMCs). The receptor source for this set is a man between 35 and 55 years old.

The rearrangement joins TRBV10-2 to TRBJ1-1; D gene ambiguous. The V and J ends lost 5 bases and 1 base respectively, with 14 bases between them. This CDR3 comprises 15 residues. Germline V CDR1 and CDR2: WSHSY, SAAADI. The CDR3 DNA sequence: TGCGCCAGCAGTTTCCGGCGGGGAACGAACACTGAAGCTTTCTTT. This gives the protein CASSFRRGTNTEAFF.

The chain uses TRBV7-2 and TRBJ2-2; D gene uncertain. Germline values: CDR1 SGHTA, CDR2 FQGNSA. V was cut by 0 bases and J by 5 bases, with 7 bases left in between. The CDR3 spans 14 residues. The CDR3 protein is CASSLALETGELFF. As DNA, the CDR3 is TGTGCCAGCAGCTTAGCGTTGGAAACCGGGGAGCTGTTTTTT.

The chain links TRBV9 to TRBJ2-5; possible D gene TRBD1, 5 bases. This CDR3 region has 11 residues. The V end was cut by 3 bases, the J end by 13 bases, with 13 bases between. Germline V gene sequence: CDR1 SGDLS, CDR2 YYNGEE. In DNA, the CDR3 is TGTGCCAGCAGCGCCGACAGCAGTCTGTACTTC. Its translation is CASSADSSLYF.

This chain joins TRBV10-3 and TRBJ1-1; D is unresolved. Germline CDR1 ENHRY, CDR2 SYGVKD. V was cut by 4 bases and J by 5 bases, with 8 bases left in between. This CDR3 region has 12 residues. CDR3 DNA: TGTGCCATCAGTGCAACACTGACTGAAGCTTTCTTT. Translating it yields CAISATLTEAFF.

The rearrangement uses TRBV9 and TRBJ2-2; 8 bases align to TRBD1. The V gene's germline CDR1 is SGDLS and CDR2 YYNGEE. There are 14 residues in the CDR3. J gave up 6 bases and V 3 bases, and 4 bases lay outside the gene matches. The CDR3 nucleotides are TGTGCCAGCAGCGCTGGACAGGGTCCCGGGGAGCTGTTTTTT. Translated, it gives CASSAGQGPGELFF.

The rearrangement joins TRBV6-6 to TRBJ1-1; D is ambiguous. CDR3 size: 12 residues. Germline lookup yields CDR1 MNHNY and CDR2 SVGAGI (reference sequence). V was cut by 6 bases and J by 1 base, with 6 bases left in between. The CDR3, as DNA: TGTGCCAGCAGCCTACAGAACACTGAAGCTTTCTTT. It translates to CASSLQNTEAFF.

This clone has only a few counts. The V and J genes are TRBV18 and TRBJ1-1, with D hard to call. In germline, CDR1 is KGHSH, CDR2 LQKENI. CDR3 length: 13 amino acids. V was pared by 4 bases and J by 1 base, with 7 bases between. In DNA form, the CDR3 reads TGTGCCAGCTCACGGACGTCGAACACTGAAGCTTTCTTT. Translation gives CASSRTSNTEAFF.

This rearrangement joins TRBV4-1 to TRBJ1-2; 9 nucleotides match TRBD1. The CDR3 runs 16 residues. Looked up from germline, CDR1 is MGHRA and CDR2 is YSYEKL. Germline trimming cut 0 bases from V and 3 bases from J; bases unmatched to any gene: 5. The DNA of the CDR3 is TGCGCCAGCAGCCAAGATACAGGGGGCGCCGACTATGGCTACACCTTC. Amino acid sequence: CASSQDTGGADYGYTF.

The rearrangement uses TRBV19 and TRBJ2-7, with TRBD2 matching 13 bases. This CDR3 contains 15 residues. Germline lookup yields CDR1 LNHDA and CDR2 SQIVND (reference sequence). With 1 base clipped from V and 5 bases from J, the junction kept 2 bases outside the gene matches. For the CDR3, the DNA is TGTGCCAGTAGTATAGGGACTAGCGGGAGCAACGAGCAGTACTTC. Its protein is CASSIGTSGSNEQYF. The whole variable domain, filled in from reference TRBV19 and TRBJ2-7, reads DGGITQSPKYLFRKEGQNVTLSCEQNLNHDAMYWYRQDPGQGLRLIYYSQIVNDFQKGDIAEGYSVSREKKESFPLTVTSAQKNPTAFYLCASSIGTSGSNEQYFGPGTRLTVT.

The chain has TRBV11-2 and TRBJ2-5; 8 nucleotides line up with TRBD2. The germline V gene encodes CDR1 SGHAT and CDR2 FQNNGV. V lost 6 bases, J lost 5 bases, and 8 bases stayed unmatched. The CDR3 runs to 14 residues. CDR3 amino acids: CASRGRGGWETQYF. The DNA of the CDR3 is TGTGCCAGCAGAGGACGGGGGGGCTGGGAGACCCAGTACTTC.

V gene TRBV4-3 combines with J gene TRBJ2-3; D remains ambiguous. The CDR3 loop spans 14 amino acids. Trimming stripped 0 bases from V and 5 bases from J, with 9 bases between. Germline V gene sequence: CDR1 LGHNA, CDR2 YSLEER. The CDR3 reads CASSQEGLGDTQYF. DNA for the CDR3: TGCGCCAGCAGCCAAGAGGGGTTGGGAGATACGCAGTATTTT.

This CDR3 reads CASTPGGLETQYF. As DNA, the CDR3 is TGTGCCAGTACCCCAGGCGGGCTAGAGACCCAGTACTTC. J is TRBJ2-5 and V is TRBV19; D might be TRBD2 (5 bases). The V end lost 7 bases, the J end lost 4 bases, and 13 bases lay between the germline ends. This CDR3 spans 13 amino acids. Looked up from germline, CDR1 is LNHDA and CDR2 is SQIVND (reference sequence).

This chain links TRBV19 with TRBJ1-2; D unresolved. The V gene lost 2 bases and the J gene lost 1 base, with 8 bases spanning the gap. CDR1 LNHDA and CDR2 SQIVND come from the germline V gene (reference sequence). The CDR3 spans 14 residues. In DNA form, the CDR3 reads TGTGCCAGTAGTATAAAAACGGATAACTATGGCTACACCTTC. This gives the protein CASSIKTDNYGYTF.

The CDR3 sequence: CASSYLAGDTGELFF. CDR3 nucleotide sequence: TGTGCCAGCAGTTACCTAGCGGGAGACACCGGGGAGCTGTTTTTT. The chain combines TRBV6-5 with TRBJ2-2, with 10 bases identical to TRBD2. V shed 2 bases, J shed 3 bases, and the junction held 0 bases outside the gene matches. Germline V CDR1 and CDR2: MNHEY, SVGAGI. The CDR3 contains 15 residues.

The chain couples TRBV27 to TRBJ2-6, with D perhaps matching TRBD2 (7 bases). CDR1 and CDR2 from the germline V gene are MNHEY and SMNVEV (reference sequence). The CDR3 is made up of 18 amino acids. V lost 4 bases, J lost 0 bases, and 16 bases lay in between. The CDR3 region has the DNA TGTGCCAGCAGTTCAAGGTGGGGAGGGGGCTCTGGGGCCAACGTCCTGACTTTC. The encoded protein is CASSSRWGGGSGANVLTF.

V gene TRBV7-2 combines with J gene TRBJ2-1, with D maybe TRBD1 (6 bases). This CDR3 is built from 13 residues. The V gene lost 5 bases and the J gene lost 6 bases, with 11 bases spanning the gap. Germline assignment: CDR1 SGHTA and CDR2 FQGNSA. CDR3 loop: CASSQTGLNEQFF. The CDR3 region has the DNA TGTGCCAGCAGCCAAACAGGGCTCAATGAGCAGTTCTTC.

The chain has TRBV5-1 and TRBJ2-3; 15 bases align to TRBD2. The CDR3 covers 16 residues. Germline values: CDR1 SGHRS, CDR2 YFSETQ. V was clipped by 6 bases and J by 2 bases; unmatched bases: 4. The CDR3, as DNA: TGCGCCAGCACCAGGACTAGCGGGGGGGTCACAGATACGCAGTATTTT. Protein product: CASTRTSGGVTDTQYF.

The rearrangement links TRBV9 to TRBJ1-2; D not resolved. Trimming removed 0 bases at V and 4 bases at J, with 7 bases between. The germline V gene encodes CDR1 SGDLS and CDR2 YYNGEE. The CDR3 consists of 13 residues. The DNA for the CDR3 is TGTGCCAGCAGCGTAGCTGGAGGCTATGGCTACACCTTC. As protein: CASSVAGGYGYTF.

The chain has TRBV6-5 and TRBJ2-3; 10 bases line up with TRBD2. The CDR3 is 15 residues long. With V trimmed by 7 bases and J by 6 bases, 10 bases remained unmatched. The germline CDR1 and CDR2 sequences are MNHEY and SVGAGI. CDR3 in DNA: TGTGCCAGCAACCCAAGCGGGGGGGCCTACGATACGCAGTATTTT. Protein sequence: CASNPSGGAYDTQYF.

This chain joins TRBV5-1 and TRBJ2-3; D is uncertain. Between the trimmed V and J ends, which lost 3 bases and 5 bases, there was a span of 16 bases. Germline V gene data show CDR1 as SGHRS and CDR2 as YFSETQ. The CDR3 sequence is 15 residues long. The CDR3 coding sequence is TGCGCCAGCAGCTATGTCCGGGCCCGAGGAGATACGCAGTATTTT. The encoded protein is CASSYVRARGDTQYF.

This chain links TRBV6-5 with TRBJ1-1; the D is unclear. Germline V gene sequence: CDR1 MNHEY, CDR2 SVGAGI. V lost 5 bases and J 7 bases, leaving 11 bases between the germline ends. The CDR3 loop spans 12 amino acids. The CDR3 nucleotides read TGTGCCAGCAGTAAGGGAGCACGTGAAGCTTTCTTT. Its protein is CASSKGAREAFF.

The chain carries TRBV4-3 and TRBJ1-1; TRBD1 might be the D (6 bases). The V gene's germline CDR1 is LGHNA and CDR2 YSLEER. The CDR3 loop spans 15 amino acids. Trimming removed 0 bases at V and 4 bases at J, with 12 bases between. The CDR3 reads CASSQDLGGVTEAFF. In nucleotides, the CDR3 is TGCGCCAGCAGCCAAGATCTAGGGGGTGTCACTGAAGCTTTCTTT.

J is TRBJ2-1 and V is TRBV6-6; D may be TRBD2 (6 bases). Deletions cut 6 bases from V and 10 bases from J, with 10 bases between. This CDR3 has 11 residues. The V gene's germline CDR1 is MNHNY and CDR2 SVGAGI (reference sequence). The CDR3 region is CASSTGVEQFF. CDR3 bases: TGTGCCAGCAGCACGGGGGTAGAGCAGTTCTTC.

The chain combines TRBV4-1 with TRBJ2-2; D not certain. The CDR3 loop spans 14 amino acids. V lost 4 bases and J lost 5, with 11 bases in between. CDR1 and CDR2 from the germline V gene are MGHRA and YSYEKL. CDR3 loop: CASSPRRNTGELFF. As DNA, the CDR3 is TGCGCCAGCAGCCCGCGCAGAAATACCGGGGAGCTGTTTTTT.

CDR3 bases: TGCGCCAGCAGTGGGGGGGGCTACTATGGCTACACCTTC. Residues: CASSGGGYYGYTF. The chain joins TRBV10-2 to TRBJ1-2; D might be TRBD1 (6 bases). V was shortened by 4 bases and J by 3 bases, with 9 bases between the two germline ends. The CDR3 totals 13 residues. The germline CDR1 and CDR2 sequences are WSHSY and SAAADI.